The present T cell receptor beta chain was sequenced within a study of blood T cell repertoires in COVID-19 (dated by TCRdb to 2018 to 2020). Broadly, across the study: Samples covering the acute and convalescent phases of COVID-19 were provided by collaborators in the United States, Italy and Spain. The material from the prospective study consisted of cDNA or gDNA derived from T cells, B-cell-depleted T cells, or PBMCs. Where available, HLA class I and class II types were obtained from metadata supplied by the sample provider rather than from assay-based typing. A freely available public database, intended as a resource for researchers studying the immune response to SARS-CoV-2, is where the repertoires were released. Samples were obtained from the ongoing ImmuneRACE study (first 160 participants) and from approximately 1,200 subjects provided by 6 global collaborators. Nearly every sample came with metadata listing a de-identified subject ID, COVID-19 status, age in years and sex. The dataset comprised deeply sampled blood TCRbeta repertoires from subjects exposed to, actively infected with, or recovered from COVID-19.

The immunoSEQ Assay, a bias-controlled multiplex PCR, was used to amplify TCRbeta CDR3 regions from genomic DNA. In the source study's methods: The number of nucleated cells in each sample was estimated from the amplification of reference gene primers within the assay. To quantify the absolute abundance of each unique TCRbeta CDR3 rearrangement, sequence reads were collapsed and filtered. For each sample, productive Simpson clonality was calculated as the square root of Simpson's diversity index across productive rearrangements. TCRdb re-hosts the immuneACCESS table, in-frame sequences only. Its copies lack some clones; in the studies checked, an unresolved V gene accounts for under half of them, and the cause for the rest is not known. V and J calls and clone size come straight from that table; D and trimming were deduced from the DNA. The sample table holds more than 110,000 clones, of which approximately 90% were seen once. Approximately 4.3% of the sample belongs to the ten largest clones.

As to this clone: Its antigen remains unidentified. Per-base qualities were not stored, and no clone one base away is much larger.

The CDR3 covers 19 residues, taking in both the cysteine and the phenylalanine. Just CDR3 DNA is preserved here, 57 bases in frame from base 1. General findings and caveats noted by the study authors: The amount of clinical and demographic metadata varied by source and participant and was provided uncurated.

In the prospective study, participants were about 18 to 90 years old, resided in about two dozen geographic areas of the United States, and were enrolled through a virtual design. In the prospective study, cohorts were assigned on the basis of participant-reported clinical history obtained from a screening survey and a study questionnaire. For ImmuneRACE Cohort 3, a participant was defined as recovered based on two consecutive negative NP/OP PCR tests, clearance by a healthcare professional, or resolution of symptoms. In the prospective study, mobile phlebotomists collected whole blood, serum and a nasopharyngeal or oropharyngeal swab from each participant. Prospective study participants could optionally give additional blood draws and questionnaires over an approximately 2-month period. Before DNA extraction, prospective study blood samples were shipped either frozen or at room temperature.

The sequenced sample consisted of PBMCs or T cells enriched from blood (not recorded which). The TCR comes from a man aged 45-65 years who had recovered from COVID-19. The chain links TRBV1 with TRBJ2-1; TRBD2 was called by the table and not checked on the DNA. TRBV1 counts as a pseudogene. The sequenced DNA is TGCACCAGCAGCCAAGAGGGACTAGAGGTCAAGAGCTCCTACAATGAGCAGTTCTTC. This sequence encodes CTSSQEGLEVKSSYNEQFF.